This T cell receptor beta chain was recovered during a study of blood T cell repertoires in COVID-19. Study-wide context: The cDNA or gDNA used as material had been derived from T cells, B-cell-depleted T cells, or PBMCs.

CDR1 is LNHDA, CDR2 SQIVND, per germline (reference sequence). The CDR3 loop spans 12 amino acids. Trimming left V 9 bases short and J 2 bases short, with 11 bases between. Patients in Seattle were enrolled during active infection, then followed longitudinally. In the original analysis: By means of reference gene primer amplification, nucleated cell counts were estimated. Assay used: immunoSEQ multiplex PCR; TCRdb lists only in-frame clones, some missing. That table is the source of V, J and clone size, and D and trimming were worked out from the DNA. The profile covers approximately 290,000 clones, with roughly 88% appearing a single time and about 1% taken by the ten largest.

The source material was peripheral blood. The rearrangement joins TRBV19 to TRBJ2-7; D might be TRBD2 (5 bases). This TCR was sampled from a human donor with COVID-19, enrolled during active disease. The donor label of this sample is uncertain. The CDR3 here is CASSTNTYEQYF. The CDR3 DNA reads as TGTGCCAGCTCGACTAACACCTACGAGCAGTACTTC. The variable domain in full, completed from reference TRBV19 and TRBJ2-7, reads DGGITQSPKYLFRKEGQNVTLSCEQNLNHDAMYWYRQDPGQGLRLIYYSQIVNDFQKGDIAEGYSVSREKKESFPLTVTSAQKNPTAFYLCASSTNTYEQYFGPGTRLTVT.